This T cell receptor (beta chain) was recovered during a study of T cell repertoires in cytomegalovirus infection (dated by TCRdb to the late 2010s). A note on the overall study: The peptide stimulations were aimed at well-studied HLA-B-restricted epitopes as well as recently identified HLA-C-restricted CMV epitopes, whose presentation resists viral immunomodulation. Because public TCR beta signatures pointed to carriage of CMV infection together with the matching HLA type, the HLA type of each donor mattered for the analysis.

The treatment or condition label of this sample denotes: in vitro stimulation with specific CMV peptide epitopes to enrich CMV-specific T cells. Broad study findings and their caveats: Carriers of CMV infection plus the relevant HLA type were discriminated by the cumulative frequency of public TCR beta family members in the study cohort and in an independent 352-donor cohort. The ex vivo response was dominated by HLA-C-restricted CMV-specific TCR beta clonotypes, which also provided the single most frequent clonotype in two of eight donors.

This clonotype was detected only a few times. Its antigen remains unidentified. No much larger clone exists at a distance of one base, and base qualities are not known. V and J lose 6 bases and 4 bases, and a span of 18 bases separates them. CDR1 is given as MNHEY and CDR2 as SVGAGI, both from the germline V gene. From its cysteine to its phenylalanine, the CDR3 spans 15 amino acids. Only the CDR3 part of the read is kept: 45 bases, read in frame from the first base. Sequencing was performed on an Illumina HiSeq 1500. TCRdb reprocessing: public reads trimmed at Q25 with fastp, clones called with MiXCR, in-frame beta chains kept. Under each unique CDR3 protein, matching rows form one entry showing the most common genes and DNA. A total of about 220,000 distinct CDR3 sequences appear in this sample, about 38% of them only once. The ten largest clonotypes hold roughly three fifths of the sample.

Material: CD8+ T cells from cultured PBMCs, obtained from culture after CMV antigen stimulation. The chain employs TRBV6-5 and TRBJ1-1, with no reliable assignment of the D segment. The sequence was collected from a human donor in good health (CMV status not recorded). Some clones in this sample may be carry-over from other donors' samples. This receptor carries the CDR3 CASSQSLGLATEAFF. The DNA reads as follows: TGTGCCAGCAGCCAATCGTTAGGGCTAGCCACTGAAGCTTTCTTT.